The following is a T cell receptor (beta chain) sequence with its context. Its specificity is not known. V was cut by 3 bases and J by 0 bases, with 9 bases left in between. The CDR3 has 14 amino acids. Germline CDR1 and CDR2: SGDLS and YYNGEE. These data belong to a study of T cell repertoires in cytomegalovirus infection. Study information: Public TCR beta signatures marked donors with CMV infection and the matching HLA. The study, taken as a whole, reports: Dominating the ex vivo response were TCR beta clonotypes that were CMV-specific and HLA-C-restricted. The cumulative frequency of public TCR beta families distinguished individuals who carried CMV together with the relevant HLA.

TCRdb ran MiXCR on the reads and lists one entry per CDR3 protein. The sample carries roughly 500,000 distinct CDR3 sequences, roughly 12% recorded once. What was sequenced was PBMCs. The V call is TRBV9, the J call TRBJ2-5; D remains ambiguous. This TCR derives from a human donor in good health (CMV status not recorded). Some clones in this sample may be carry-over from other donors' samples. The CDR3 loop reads CASSAKSNQETQYF. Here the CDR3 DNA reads TGTGCCAGCAGCGCCAAGTCGAACCAAGAGACCCAGTACTTC.